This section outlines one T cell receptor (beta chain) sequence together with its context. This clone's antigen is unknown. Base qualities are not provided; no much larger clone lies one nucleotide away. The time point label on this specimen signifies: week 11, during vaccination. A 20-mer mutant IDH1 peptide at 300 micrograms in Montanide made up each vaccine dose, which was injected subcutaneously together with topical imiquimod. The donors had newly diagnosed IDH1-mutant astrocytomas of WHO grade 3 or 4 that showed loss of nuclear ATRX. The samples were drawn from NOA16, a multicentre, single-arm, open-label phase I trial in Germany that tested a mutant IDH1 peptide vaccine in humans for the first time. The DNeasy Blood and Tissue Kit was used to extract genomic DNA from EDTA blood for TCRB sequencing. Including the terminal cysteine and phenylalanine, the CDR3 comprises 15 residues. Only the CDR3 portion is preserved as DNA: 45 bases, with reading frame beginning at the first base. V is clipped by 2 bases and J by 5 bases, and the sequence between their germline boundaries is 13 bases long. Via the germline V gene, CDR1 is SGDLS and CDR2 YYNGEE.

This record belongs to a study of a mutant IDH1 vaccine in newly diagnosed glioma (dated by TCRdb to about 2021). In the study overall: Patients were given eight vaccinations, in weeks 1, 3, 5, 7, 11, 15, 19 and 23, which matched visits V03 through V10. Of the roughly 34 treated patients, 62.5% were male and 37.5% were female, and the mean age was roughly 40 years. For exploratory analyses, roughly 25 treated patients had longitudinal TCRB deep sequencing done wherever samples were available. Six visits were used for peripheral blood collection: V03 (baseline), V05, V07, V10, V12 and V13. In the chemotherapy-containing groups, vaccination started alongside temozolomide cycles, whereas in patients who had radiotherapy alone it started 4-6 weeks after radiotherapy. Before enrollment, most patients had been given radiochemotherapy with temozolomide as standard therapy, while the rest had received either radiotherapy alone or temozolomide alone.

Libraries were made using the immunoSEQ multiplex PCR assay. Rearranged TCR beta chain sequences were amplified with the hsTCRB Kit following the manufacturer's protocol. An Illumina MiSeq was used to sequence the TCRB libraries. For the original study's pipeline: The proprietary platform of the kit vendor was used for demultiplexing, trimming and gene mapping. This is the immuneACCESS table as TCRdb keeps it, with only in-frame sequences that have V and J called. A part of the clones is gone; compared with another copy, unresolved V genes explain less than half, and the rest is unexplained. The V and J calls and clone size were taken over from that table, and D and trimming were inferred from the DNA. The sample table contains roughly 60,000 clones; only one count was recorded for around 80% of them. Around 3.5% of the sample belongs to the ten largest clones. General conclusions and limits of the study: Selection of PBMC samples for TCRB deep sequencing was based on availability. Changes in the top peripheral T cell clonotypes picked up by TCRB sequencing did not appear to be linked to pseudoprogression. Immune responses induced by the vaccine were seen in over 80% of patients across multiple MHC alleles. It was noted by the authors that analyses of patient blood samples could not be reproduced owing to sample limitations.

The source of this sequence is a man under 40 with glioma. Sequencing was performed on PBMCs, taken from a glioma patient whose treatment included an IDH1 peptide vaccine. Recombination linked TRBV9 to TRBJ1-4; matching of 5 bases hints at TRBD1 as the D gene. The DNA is TGTGCCAGCAGCGTTTCCATGGCAGGGAATGAAAAACTGTTTTTT. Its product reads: CASSVSMAGNEKLFF.